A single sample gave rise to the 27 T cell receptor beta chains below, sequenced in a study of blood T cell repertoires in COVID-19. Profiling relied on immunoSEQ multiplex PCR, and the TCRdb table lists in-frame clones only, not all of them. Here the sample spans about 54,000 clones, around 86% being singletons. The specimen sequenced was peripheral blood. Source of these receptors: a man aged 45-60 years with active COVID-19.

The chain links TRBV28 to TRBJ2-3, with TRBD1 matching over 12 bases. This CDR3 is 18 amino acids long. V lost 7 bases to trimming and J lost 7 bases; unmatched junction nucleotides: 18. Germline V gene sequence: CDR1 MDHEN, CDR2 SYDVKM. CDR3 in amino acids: CASTLFWDRGRMKNTQYF. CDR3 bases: TGTGCCAGCACCCTTTTCTGGGACAGGGGGCGAATGAAAAATACGCAGTATTTT.

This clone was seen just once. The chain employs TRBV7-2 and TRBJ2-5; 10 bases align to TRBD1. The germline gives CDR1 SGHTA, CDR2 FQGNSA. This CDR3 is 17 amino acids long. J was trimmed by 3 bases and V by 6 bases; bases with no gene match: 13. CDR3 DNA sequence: TGTGCCAGCAGTTCGACAGGGGGCGCTTGGGTCGAAGAGACCCAGTACTTC. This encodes CASSSTGGAWVEETQYF.

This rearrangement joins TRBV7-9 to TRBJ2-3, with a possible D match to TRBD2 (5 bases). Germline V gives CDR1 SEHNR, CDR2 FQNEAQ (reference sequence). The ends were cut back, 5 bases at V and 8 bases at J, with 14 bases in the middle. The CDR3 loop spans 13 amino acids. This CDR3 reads CASSRSEGVTQYF. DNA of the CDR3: TGTGCCAGCAGCAGAAGCGAGGGTGTTACGCAGTATTTT.

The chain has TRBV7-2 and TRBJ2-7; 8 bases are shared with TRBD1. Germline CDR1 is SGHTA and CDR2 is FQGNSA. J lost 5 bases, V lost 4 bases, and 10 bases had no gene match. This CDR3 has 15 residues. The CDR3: CASSWGTGPRDEQYF. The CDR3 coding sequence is TGTGCCAGCAGCTGGGGGACAGGTCCCAGGGACGAGCAGTACTTC. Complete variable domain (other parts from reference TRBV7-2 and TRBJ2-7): GAGVSQSPSNKVTEKGKDVELRCDPISGHTALYWYRQSLGQGLEFLIYFQGNSAPDKSGLPSDRFSAERTGGSVSTLTIQRTQQEDSAVYLCASSWGTGPRDEQYFGPGTRLTVT.

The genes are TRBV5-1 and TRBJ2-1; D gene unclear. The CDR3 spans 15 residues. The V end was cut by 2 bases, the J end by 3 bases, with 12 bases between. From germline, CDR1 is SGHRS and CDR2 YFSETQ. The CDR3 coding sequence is TGCGCCAGCAGCTTTACTACGCTTAACTACAATGAGCAGTTCTTC. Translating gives CASSFTTLNYNEQFF.

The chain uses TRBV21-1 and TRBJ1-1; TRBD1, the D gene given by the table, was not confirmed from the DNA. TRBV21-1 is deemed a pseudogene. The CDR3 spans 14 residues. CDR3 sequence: CASSKRPGLGEAFF. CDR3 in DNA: TGTGCCAGCAGCAAACGGCCAGGGCTAGGTGAAGCTTTCTTT.

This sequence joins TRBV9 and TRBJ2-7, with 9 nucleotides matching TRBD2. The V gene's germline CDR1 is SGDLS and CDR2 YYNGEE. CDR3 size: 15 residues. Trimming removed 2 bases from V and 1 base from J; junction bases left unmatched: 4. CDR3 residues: CASSVASGESYEQYF. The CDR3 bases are TGTGCCAGCAGCGTCGCTAGCGGGGAGTCCTACGAGCAGTACTTC.

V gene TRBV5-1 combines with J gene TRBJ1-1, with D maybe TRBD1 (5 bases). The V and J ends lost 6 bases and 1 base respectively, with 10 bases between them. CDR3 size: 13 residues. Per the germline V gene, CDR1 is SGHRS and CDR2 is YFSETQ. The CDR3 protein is CASTRQGNTEAFF. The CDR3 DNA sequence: TGCGCCAGCACCCGTCAGGGGAACACTGAAGCTTTCTTT.

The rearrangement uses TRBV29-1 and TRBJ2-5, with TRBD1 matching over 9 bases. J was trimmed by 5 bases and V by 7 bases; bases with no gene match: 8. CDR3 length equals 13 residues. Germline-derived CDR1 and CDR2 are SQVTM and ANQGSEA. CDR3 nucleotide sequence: TGCAGCGCCTACAGGGGGCGGGGGGAGACCCAGTACTTC. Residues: CSAYRGRGETQYF.

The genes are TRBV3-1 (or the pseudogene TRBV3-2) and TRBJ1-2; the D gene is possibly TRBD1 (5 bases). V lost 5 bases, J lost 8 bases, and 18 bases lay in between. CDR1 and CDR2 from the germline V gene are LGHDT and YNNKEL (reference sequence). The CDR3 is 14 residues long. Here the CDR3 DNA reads TGTGCCAGCAGCTATTCAGGGAGGAGTGAAGGCTACACCTTC. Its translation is CASSYSGRSEGYTF.

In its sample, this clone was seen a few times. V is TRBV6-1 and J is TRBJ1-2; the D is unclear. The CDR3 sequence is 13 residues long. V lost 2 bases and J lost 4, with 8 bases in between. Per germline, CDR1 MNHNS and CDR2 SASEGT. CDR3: CASSETQTYGYTF. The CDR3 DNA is TGTGCCAGCAGTGAAACACAGACCTATGGCTACACCTTC.

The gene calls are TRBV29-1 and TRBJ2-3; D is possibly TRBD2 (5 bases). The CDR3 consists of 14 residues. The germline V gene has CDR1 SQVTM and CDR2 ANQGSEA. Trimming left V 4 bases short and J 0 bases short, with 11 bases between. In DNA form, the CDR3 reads TGCAGCGTTGCGAGCGGAGTTAGCACAGATACGCAGTATTTT. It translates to CSVASGVSTDTQYF.

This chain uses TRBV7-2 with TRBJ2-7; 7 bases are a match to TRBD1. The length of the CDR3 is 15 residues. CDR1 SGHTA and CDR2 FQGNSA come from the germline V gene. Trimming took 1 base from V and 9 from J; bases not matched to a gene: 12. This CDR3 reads CASSLGGQLGLRQYF. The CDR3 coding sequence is TGTGCCAGCAGCTTAGGGGGACAGCTAGGCCTACGGCAGTACTTC.

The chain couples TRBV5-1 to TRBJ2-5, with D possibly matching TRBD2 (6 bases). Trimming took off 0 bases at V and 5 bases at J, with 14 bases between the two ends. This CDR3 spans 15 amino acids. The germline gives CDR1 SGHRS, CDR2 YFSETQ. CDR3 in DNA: TGCGCCAGCAGCTTGGCGAGGAGGGCCAGTGAGACCCAGTACTTC. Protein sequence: CASSLARRASETQYF.

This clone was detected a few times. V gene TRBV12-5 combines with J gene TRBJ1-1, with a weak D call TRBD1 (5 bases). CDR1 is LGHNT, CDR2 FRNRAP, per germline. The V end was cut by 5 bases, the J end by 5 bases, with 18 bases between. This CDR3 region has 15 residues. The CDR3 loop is CASGIWTPKGTEAFF. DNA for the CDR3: TGTGCTAGTGGTATCTGGACACCGAAGGGGACTGAAGCTTTCTTT. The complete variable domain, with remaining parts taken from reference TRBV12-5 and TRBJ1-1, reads DARVTQTPRHKVTEMGQEVTMRCQPILGHNTVFWYRQTMMQGLELLAYFRNRAPLDDSGMPKDRFSAEMPDATLATLKIQPSEPRDSAVYFCASGIWTPKGTEAFFGQGTRLTVV.

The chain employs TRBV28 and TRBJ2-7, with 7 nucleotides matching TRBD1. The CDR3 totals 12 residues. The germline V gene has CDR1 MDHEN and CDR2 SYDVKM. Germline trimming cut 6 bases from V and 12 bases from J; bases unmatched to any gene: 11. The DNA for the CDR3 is TGTGCCAGCAGCCAGCCCGACAGGGATCCGTACTTC. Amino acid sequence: CASSQPDRDPYF.

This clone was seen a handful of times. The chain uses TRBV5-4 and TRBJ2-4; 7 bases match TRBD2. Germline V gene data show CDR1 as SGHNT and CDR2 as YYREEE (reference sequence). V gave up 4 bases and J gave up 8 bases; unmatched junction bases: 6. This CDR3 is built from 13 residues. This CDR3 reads CASSPGGSDIQYF. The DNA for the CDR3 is TGTGCCAGCAGCCCCGGGGGGAGCGACATTCAGTACTTC.

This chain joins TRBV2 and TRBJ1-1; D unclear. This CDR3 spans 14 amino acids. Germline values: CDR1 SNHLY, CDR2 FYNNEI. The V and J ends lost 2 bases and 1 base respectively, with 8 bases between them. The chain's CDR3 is CASSEKRRNTEAFF. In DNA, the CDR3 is TGTGCCAGCAGTGAAAAAAGGAGGAACACTGAAGCTTTCTTT.

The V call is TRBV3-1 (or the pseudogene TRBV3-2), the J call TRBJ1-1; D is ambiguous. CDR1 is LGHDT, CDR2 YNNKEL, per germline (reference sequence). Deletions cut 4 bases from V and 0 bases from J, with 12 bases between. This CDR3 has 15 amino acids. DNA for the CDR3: TGTGCCAGCAGCCCGCAGTTGGTCCTGAACACTGAAGCTTTCTTT. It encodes CASSPQLVLNTEAFF.

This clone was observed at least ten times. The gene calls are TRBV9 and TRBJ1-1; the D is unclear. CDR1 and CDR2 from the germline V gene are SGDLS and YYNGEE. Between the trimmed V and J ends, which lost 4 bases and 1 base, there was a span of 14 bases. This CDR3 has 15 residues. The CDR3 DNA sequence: TGTGCCAGCAGCCAAGGAGGATGGGGGAACACTGAAGCTTTCTTT. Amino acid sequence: CASSQGGWGNTEAFF.

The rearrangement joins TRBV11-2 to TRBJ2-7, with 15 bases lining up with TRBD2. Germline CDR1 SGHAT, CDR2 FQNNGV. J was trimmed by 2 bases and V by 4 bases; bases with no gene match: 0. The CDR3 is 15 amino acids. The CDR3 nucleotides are TGTGCCAGCAGCTGGACTAGCGGGGGGGCCTACGAGCAGTACTTC. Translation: CASSWTSGGAYEQYF.

CDR3 bases: TGTGCCAGTAGTAAAGGGACAGGGGGAGGTAGCAATCAGCCCCAGCATTTT. Its translation is CASSKGTGGGSNQPQHF. The V gene is TRBV19, the J gene TRBJ1-5; TRBD1 matches at 11 bases. J lost 0 bases, V lost 4 bases, and 5 bases had no gene match. Germline-derived CDR1 and CDR2 are LNHDA and SQIVND (reference sequence). This CDR3 comprises 17 residues.

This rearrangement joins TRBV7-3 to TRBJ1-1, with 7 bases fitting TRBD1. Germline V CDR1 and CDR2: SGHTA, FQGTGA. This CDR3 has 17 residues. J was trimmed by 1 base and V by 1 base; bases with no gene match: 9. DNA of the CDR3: TGTGCCAGCAGCTTAAGGCTTTTCGGGACAGCGAACACTGAAGCTTTCTTT. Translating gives CASSLRLFGTANTEAFF. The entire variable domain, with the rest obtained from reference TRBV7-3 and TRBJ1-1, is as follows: GAGVSQTPSNKVTEKGKYVELRCDPISGHTALYWYRQSLGQGPEFLIYFQGTGAADDSGLPNDRFFAVRPEGSVSTLKIQRTERGDSAVYLCASSLRLFGTANTEAFFGQGTRLTVV.

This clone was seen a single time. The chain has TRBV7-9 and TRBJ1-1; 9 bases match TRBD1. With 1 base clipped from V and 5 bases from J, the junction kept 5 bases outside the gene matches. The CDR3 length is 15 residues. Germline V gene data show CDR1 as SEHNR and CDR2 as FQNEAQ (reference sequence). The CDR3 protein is CASSLGWDRETEAFF. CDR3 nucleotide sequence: TGTGCCAGCAGCTTAGGTTGGGACAGGGAAACTGAAGCTTTCTTT.

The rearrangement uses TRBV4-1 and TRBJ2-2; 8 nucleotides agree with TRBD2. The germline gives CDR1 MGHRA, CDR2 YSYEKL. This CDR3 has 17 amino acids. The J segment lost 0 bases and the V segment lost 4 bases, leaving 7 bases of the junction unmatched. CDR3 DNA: TGCGCCAGCAGCCCTAGCGGGCGAATTTCGAACACCGGGGAGCTGTTTTTT. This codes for CASSPSGRISNTGELFF.

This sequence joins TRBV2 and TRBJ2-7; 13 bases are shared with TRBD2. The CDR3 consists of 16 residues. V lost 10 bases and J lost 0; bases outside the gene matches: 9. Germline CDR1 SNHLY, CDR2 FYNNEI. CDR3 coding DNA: TGTGCCACCAGGATCCGGACTAGCGGGAGCTCCTACGAGCAGTACTTC. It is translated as CATRIRTSGSSYEQYF.

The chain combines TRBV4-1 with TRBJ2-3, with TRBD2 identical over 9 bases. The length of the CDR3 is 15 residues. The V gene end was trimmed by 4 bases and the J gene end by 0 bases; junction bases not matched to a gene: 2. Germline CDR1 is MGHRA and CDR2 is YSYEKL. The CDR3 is CASSLSGGSTDTQYF. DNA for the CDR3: TGCGCCAGCAGCCTTAGCGGGGGCAGCACAGATACGCAGTATTTT.